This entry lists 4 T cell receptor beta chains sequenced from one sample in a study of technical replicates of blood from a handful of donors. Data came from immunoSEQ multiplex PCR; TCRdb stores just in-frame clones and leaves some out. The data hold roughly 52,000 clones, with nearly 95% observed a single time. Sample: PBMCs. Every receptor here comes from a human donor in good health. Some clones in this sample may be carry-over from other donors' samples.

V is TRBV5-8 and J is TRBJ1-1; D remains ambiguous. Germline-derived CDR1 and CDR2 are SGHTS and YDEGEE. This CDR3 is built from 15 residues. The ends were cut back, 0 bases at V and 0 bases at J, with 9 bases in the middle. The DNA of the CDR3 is TGTGCCAGCAGCTTGGGGGCAAGCATGAACACTGAAGCTTTCTTT. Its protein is CASSLGASMNTEAFF.

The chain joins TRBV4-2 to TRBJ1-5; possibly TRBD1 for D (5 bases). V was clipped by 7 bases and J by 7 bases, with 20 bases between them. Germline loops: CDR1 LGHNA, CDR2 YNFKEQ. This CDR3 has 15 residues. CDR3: CASNPRRDGGQPQHF. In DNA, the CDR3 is TGTGCCAGCAACCCACGGAGGGACGGCGGGCAGCCCCAGCATTTT.

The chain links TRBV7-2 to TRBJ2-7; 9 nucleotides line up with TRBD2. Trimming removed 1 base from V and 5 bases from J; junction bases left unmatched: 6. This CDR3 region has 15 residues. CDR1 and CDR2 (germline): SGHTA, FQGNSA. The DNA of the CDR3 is TGTGCCAGCAGCTTAGGAGCGGGGGGTATCCACGAGCAGTACTTC. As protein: CASSLGAGGIHEQYF.

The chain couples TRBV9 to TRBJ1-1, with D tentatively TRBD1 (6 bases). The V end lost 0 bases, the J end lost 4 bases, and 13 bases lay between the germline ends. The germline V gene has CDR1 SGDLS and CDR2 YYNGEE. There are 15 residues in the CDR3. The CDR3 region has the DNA TGTGCCAGCAGCGTAGCTGTAGGGGGGGCCACTGAAGCTTTCTTT. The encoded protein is CASSVAVGGATEAFF.